These 2 T cell receptor beta chains originate from one sample sequenced in a study of T cell responses to AZD1222 COVID-19 vaccine. Sequenced by immunoSEQ multiplex PCR; TCRdb stores in-frame clones only, minus some. The sample includes approximately 70,000 clones, 86% seen only once; the top ten take more than 2%. The starting material was peripheral blood, obtained on day 0 of AZD1222 vaccination. Source of these receptors: an adult in good health.

Written as DNA, the CDR3 is TGTGCCAGCAGTCCAACAGGGGTCGGAAACACCATATATTTT. Its protein is CASSPTGVGNTIYF. This chain links TRBV27 with TRBJ1-3; 7 bases line up with TRBD1. Germline CDR1 is MNHEY and CDR2 is SMNVEV (reference sequence). This CDR3 has 14 amino acids. The V gene end was trimmed by 5 bases and the J gene end by 4 bases; junction bases not matched to a gene: 5.

The chain recombines TRBV2 with TRBJ1-1; possibly TRBD1 for D (5 bases). The V gene lost 6 bases and the J gene lost 1 base, with 9 bases spanning the gap. Looked up from germline, CDR1 is SNHLY and CDR2 is FYNNEI. CDR3 length: 13 residues. CDR3 nucleotide sequence: TGTGCCAGCAGACAACAGGAGAACACTGAAGCTTTCTTT. It yields the protein CASRQQENTEAFF.